The source of this T cell receptor (beta chain) is a study of T cells in Graves' hyperthyroidism and ophthalmopathy. RNA transcripts provided the source from which TCR beta CDR3 regions were amplified. The TCR CDR3 first-round RT-PCR relied on the HTBI primer set. From the multiplex PCR reads, TCRdb called clonotypes with MiXCR, one entry per CDR3 protein. Among 400,000 to 500,000 distinct CDR3 sequences, roughly 14% were seen once, and the ten largest hold 13%. This clonotype originated in a man aged 18 to 30 with Graves' ophthalmopathy. Sequenced sample: blood.

DNA for the CDR3: TGTGCCAGCAGTGCGCAGAGGAACACTGAAGCTTTCTTT. It specifies CASSAQRNTEAFF. This rearrangement joins TRBV2 to TRBJ1-1; no clear D gene. Germline V gene sequence: CDR1 SNHLY, CDR2 FYNNEI. V gave up 4 bases and J gave up 1 base, with 7 bases separating them. This CDR3 comprises 13 residues.